One and the same sample provided the 18 T cell receptor beta chains below, sequenced in a study of cytomegalovirus exposure and HLA in healthy donors. Primers for the PCR totalled 60 Vbeta and 13 Jbeta. TCRdb's table, derived via immunoSEQ multiplex PCR, lists solely in-frame clones and lacks some. The sample contains 65,000 to 70,000 clones, just over 75% of which appear only once. Sequences were obtained from PBMCs. The receptor set was obtained from a man aged 50-59 years in good health and CMV-seronegative.

J is TRBJ2-3 and V is TRBV27; TRBD2 matches 13 bases. V dropped 3 bases and J dropped 4; count of bases not matched to a gene: 7. This CDR3 has 17 residues. Germline V lookup: CDR1 MNHEY, CDR2 SMNVEV (reference sequence). The CDR3 DNA reads TGTGCCAGCAGTTTGGCCCAGGGACTAGCGGGGCCAGATACGCAGTATTTT. Its protein product is CASSLAQGLAGPDTQYF.

The J gene is TRBJ1-1, the V gene TRBV7-2; possible D gene TRBD1, 5 bases. The germline CDR1 and CDR2 sequences are SGHTA and FQGNSA. Trimming left V 5 bases short and J 2 bases short, with 15 bases between. The CDR3 has 15 residues. In nucleotides, the CDR3 is TGTGCCAGCAGCCCCTCGGGGGAGCTCAACACTGAAGCTTTCTTT. As protein: CASSPSGELNTEAFF.

This chain links TRBV19 with TRBJ2-3; 8 nucleotides match TRBD2. CDR1 is LNHDA and CDR2 is SQIVND in the germline V gene (reference sequence). CDR3 length equals 15 residues. V trimming: 8 bases; J trimming: 2 bases; junction bases outside the gene matches: 9. The DNA for the CDR3 is TGTGCCAGTTCCCCAGCGGGGGAACCCACAGATACGCAGTATTTT. It translates to CASSPAGEPTDTQYF.

The chain has TRBV2 and TRBJ1-5; 9 nucleotides match TRBD1. V lost 7 bases and J lost 4; bases outside the gene matches: 5. Germline CDR1 and CDR2: SNHLY and FYNNEI. CDR3 size: 14 residues. The CDR3 sequence: CASKLDRGNQPQHF. The CDR3 DNA is TGTGCCAGCAAGTTGGACAGGGGAAATCAGCCCCAGCATTTT.

This CDR3 reads CASSSPGTGDGRGYTF. CDR3 nucleotides: TGTGCCAGCAGTTCCCCCGGGACAGGGGATGGTCGCGGCTACACCTTC. The V and J genes are TRBV27 and TRBJ1-2; 10 nucleotides align to TRBD1. The CDR3 runs to 16 residues. V lost 4 bases and J lost 8; bases outside the gene matches: 13. Germline lookup yields CDR1 MNHEY and CDR2 SMNVEV (reference sequence).

This chain joins TRBV11-2 and TRBJ1-4; D might be TRBD1 (6 bases). Trimming left V 0 bases short and J 3 bases short, with 14 bases between. The CDR3 runs to 17 residues. Germline V gene sequence: CDR1 SGHAT, CDR2 FQNNGV. Here the CDR3 reads CASSLDLMGAANEKLFF. For the CDR3, the DNA is TGTGCCAGCAGCTTAGATCTGATGGGGGCAGCTAATGAAAAACTGTTTTTT. The variable domain in full, completed from reference TRBV11-2 and TRBJ1-4, reads EAGVAQSPRYKIIEKRQSVAFWCNPISGHATLYWYQQILGQGPKLLIQFQNNGVVDDSQLPKDRFSAERLKGVDSTLKIQPAKLEDSAVYLCASSLDLMGAANEKLFFGSGTQLSVL.

J is TRBJ2-7 and V is TRBV10-3, with 8 bases lining up with TRBD1. J gave up 4 bases and V 5 bases, and 10 bases lay outside the gene matches. Germline CDR1 ENHRY, CDR2 SYGVKD. This CDR3 is 15 amino acids long. CDR3 nucleotide sequence: TGTGCCATCAGTTACCTAAACAGGGGGAGGTACGAGCAGTACTTC. Residues: CAISYLNRGRYEQYF.

The V call is TRBV2, the J call TRBJ1-5; D is unclear. Germline V lookup: CDR1 SNHLY, CDR2 FYNNEI. V was shortened by 3 bases and J by 2 bases, with 14 bases between the two germline ends. The CDR3 is made up of 16 amino acids. CDR3 loop: CASSDRGGKGNQPQHF. As DNA, the CDR3 is TGTGCCAGCAGTGATCGGGGAGGAAAAGGCAATCAGCCCCAGCATTTT.

CDR3 region: CASSWAGGAGETQYF. In nucleotides, the CDR3 is TGCGCCAGCAGCTGGGCTGGAGGGGCCGGGGAGACCCAGTACTTC. The chain has TRBV5-1 and TRBJ2-5, with a tentative D call TRBD2 (6 bases). This CDR3 spans 15 amino acids. The germline V gene encodes CDR1 SGHRS and CDR2 YFSETQ. V lost 3 bases to trimming and J lost 5 bases, with 17 bases between them. The full variable domain, in which reference TRBV5-1 and TRBJ2-5 provide the parts outside the CDR3, is KAGVTQTPRYLIKTRGQQVTLSCSPISGHRSVSWYQQTPGQGLQFLFEYFSETQRNKGNFPGRFSGRQFSNSRSEMNVSTLELGDSALYLCASSWAGGAGETQYFGPGTRLLVL.

V usage is TRBV28 and J usage is TRBJ2-7; 8 bases align to TRBD2. The J segment lost 0 bases and the V segment lost 2 bases, leaving 3 bases of the junction unmatched. The CDR3 has 15 residues. CDR1 MDHEN and CDR2 SYDVKM come from the germline V gene. CDR3 in amino acids: CASSLPGGASYEQYF. CDR3 DNA sequence: TGTGCCAGCAGTTTACCGGGAGGGGCCTCCTACGAGCAGTACTTC.

This clone was seen only a few times. This chain connects TRBV6-5 to TRBJ2-1, with D tentatively TRBD2 (5 bases). Trimming left V 5 bases short and J 7 bases short, with 12 bases between. Germline lookup yields CDR1 MNHEY and CDR2 SVGAGI. CDR3 length equals 13 residues. CDR3 nucleotides: TGTGCCAGCAGTCCAATCGAGGGTAATGAGCAGTTCTTC. Encoded protein: CASSPIEGNEQFF.

This chain connects TRBV21-1 to TRBJ1-2. TRBV21-1 is deemed a pseudogene. The CDR3 is 16 amino acids. The CDR3 nucleotides read TGTGCCAGCAGCATTCTCGACGCCCTGAGGAACTATGGCTACACCTTC. This sequence encodes CASSILDALRNYGYTF.

The rearrangement uses TRBV11-2 and TRBJ2-6; D is perhaps TRBD1 (5 bases). Germline loops: CDR1 SGHAT, CDR2 FQNNGV. The CDR3 extends over 18 amino acids. V lost 4 bases, J lost 0 bases, and 16 bases lay in between. The CDR3 DNA follows: TGTGCCAGCAGCTCTCGCCCCGACAGTTTCTCTGGGGCCAACGTCCTGACTTTC. Translating gives CASSSRPDSFSGANVLTF.

The chain is built from TRBV1 and TRBJ2-7; the table's D call TRBD2 went unverified against the DNA. TRBV1 is marked as a pseudogene. The CDR3 is made up of 14 amino acids. The CDR3 here is CTSSQPPRYHEQYF. The CDR3 DNA follows: TGCACCAGCAGCCAACCCCCCCGGTATCACGAGCAGTACTTC.

V and J are TRBV6-5 and TRBJ2-1, with D unclear. Looked up from germline, CDR1 is MNHEY and CDR2 is SVGAGI. The V and J ends lost 6 bases and 0 bases respectively, with 12 bases between them. The CDR3 spans 15 residues. CDR3 amino acids: CASRRAWSSYNEQFF. CDR3 sequence (DNA): TGTGCCAGCAGACGCGCCTGGAGCTCCTACAATGAGCAGTTCTTC.

This clone was counted a single time. The chain employs TRBV7-6 and TRBJ1-1; 8 bases are a match to TRBD1. Germline V gene data show CDR1 as SGHVS and CDR2 as FNYEAQ. The CDR3 totals 15 residues. V lost 4 bases to trimming and J lost 1 base; unmatched junction nucleotides: 5. The CDR3 nucleotides are TGTGCCAGCAGCTGGACAGGGACGGCGAACACTGAAGCTTTCTTT. It yields the protein CASSWTGTANTEAFF.

The V call is TRBV4-3, the J call TRBJ2-5; possible D gene TRBD1, 6 bases. There are 17 residues in the CDR3. CDR1 LGHNA and CDR2 YSLEER come from the germline V gene. V gave up 1 base and J gave up 5 bases, with 20 bases separating them. The CDR3 region has the DNA TGCGCCAGCAGCCAAGCACGTACAGGGAAGATCTTGGAGACCCAGTACTTC. The encoded protein is CASSQARTGKILETQYF.

This clone was observed a single time. This sequence joins TRBV18 and TRBJ1-1; D is unresolved. This CDR3 comprises 13 residues. Germline CDR1 and CDR2: KGHSH and LQKENI. V gave up 3 bases and J gave up 11 bases, with 16 bases separating them. CDR3: CASSPEKRDMAFF. DNA for the CDR3: TGTGCCAGCTCACCCGAAAAGAGGGATATGGCTTTCTTT.